The 24 T cell receptor beta chains below come from one sample, sequenced in a study of blood T cell repertoires in COVID-19. Sequencing was performed with immunoSEQ multiplex PCR; in TCRdb, only in-frame clones are kept and a portion is missing. The sample yields under 95,000 clones, more than 75% seen once. The sequencing input was peripheral blood. Receptors were obtained from a woman older than 75 with acute or convalescent COVID-19.

The V gene is TRBV10-3, the J gene TRBJ2-7; a possible D gene is TRBD2 (5 bases). V was trimmed by 3 bases and J by 0 bases, leaving 9 bases between them. Germline V CDR1 and CDR2: ENHRY, SYGVKD. The CDR3 contains 14 residues. The CDR3 sequence: CAISDSGDSYEQYF. The CDR3 region has the DNA TGTGCCATCAGTGATTCCGGGGACTCCTACGAGCAGTACTTC.

The chain recombines TRBV3-1 (or the pseudogene TRBV3-2) with TRBJ2-1; 10 bases are shared with TRBD2. This CDR3 has 16 amino acids. After removal of 0 bases from V and 6 bases from J, the junction contained 5 bases not matched to a gene. Germline V CDR1 and CDR2: LGHDT, YNNKEL (reference sequence). The CDR3 DNA follows: TGTGCCAGCAGCCAAGATGAAGCGGGAGGGTCCAATGAGCAGTTCTTC. Amino acid sequence: CASSQDEAGGSNEQFF.

V is TRBV7-9 and J is TRBJ1-1; 7 bases are shared with TRBD1. Germline trimming cut 5 bases from V and 6 bases from J; bases unmatched to any gene: 3. This CDR3 spans 12 amino acids. Germline CDR1 reads SEHNR; CDR2 reads FQNEAQ (reference sequence). As DNA, the CDR3 is TGTGCCAGCAGCCCAGACAGGGCTGAAGCTTTCTTT. Its translation is CASSPDRAEAFF.

V and J are TRBV29-1 and TRBJ1-1; 7 bases map to TRBD1. Germline lookup yields CDR1 SQVTM and CDR2 ANQGSEA. This CDR3 contains 12 residues. With V trimmed by 8 bases and J by 4 bases, 7 bases remained unmatched. The CDR3 reads CSYLRGTTEAFF. CDR3 DNA sequence: TGCAGCTATCTCAGGGGGACCACTGAAGCTTTCTTT.

The V gene is TRBV20-1, the J gene TRBJ2-7, with 9 bases identical to TRBD1. This CDR3 contains 14 residues. Losses at the gene ends were 3 bases for V and 4 bases for J; bases not matched to a gene: 7. In germline, CDR1 is DFQATT, CDR2 SNEGSKA (reference sequence). The chain's CDR3 is CSASRTGGFYEQYF. The DNA for the CDR3 is TGCAGTGCTAGTCGAACAGGGGGCTTTTACGAGCAGTACTTC.

The chain employs TRBV6-5 and TRBJ2-7; possible D gene TRBD1, 6 bases. V was shortened by 7 bases and J by 2 bases, with 12 bases between the two germline ends. This CDR3 contains 13 residues. Germline CDR1 and CDR2: MNHEY and SVGAGI. CDR3 sequence reads: CASNTGNAYEQYF. In DNA form, the CDR3 reads TGTGCCAGCAACACAGGGAATGCCTACGAGCAGTACTTC.

CDR3: CASSLGTSGKYNEQFF. As DNA, the CDR3 is TGTGCCAGCAGCTTAGGGACTAGCGGGAAGTACAATGAGCAGTTCTTC. The chain is built from TRBV7-9 and TRBJ2-1; 12 nucleotides agree with TRBD2. CDR1 and CDR2 from the germline V gene are SEHNR and FQNEAQ (reference sequence). The V segment lost 1 base and the J segment 4 bases; nucleotides outside the gene matches: 2. The CDR3 consists of 16 residues.

The rearrangement joins TRBV28 to TRBJ1-5, with 8 bases identical to TRBD1. Germline V gene sequence: CDR1 MDHEN, CDR2 SYDVKM. The CDR3 totals 10 residues. V shed 8 bases and J 11 bases; nucleotides not matched to a gene: 2. CDR3 sequence reads: CASGDRTQHF. The CDR3 bases are TGTGCCAGCGGGGACAGGACCCAGCATTTT.

The chain has TRBV28 and TRBJ2-7; 11 positions agree with TRBD2. V trimming: 5 bases; J trimming: 2 bases; junction bases outside the gene matches: 5. The CDR3 has 15 residues. The V gene's germline CDR1 is MDHEN and CDR2 SYDVKM. CDR3 DNA: TGTGCCAGCAGTGTGGGACTAGCGGATCCCTACGAGCAGTACTTC. Translation: CASSVGLADPYEQYF.

The gene calls are TRBV5-1 and TRBJ2-3; 8 bases fit TRBD2. Germline CDR1 reads SGHRS; CDR2 reads YFSETQ. The CDR3 has 17 amino acids. V lost 4 bases, J lost 1 base, and 11 bases stayed unmatched. CDR3 bases: TGCGCCAGCAGCGAGCGGGGGCCCCGGGAGGGCACAGATACGCAGTATTTT. It encodes CASSERGPREGTDTQYF.

The rearrangement links TRBV12-3 or TRBV12-4 to TRBJ1-1; D gene ambiguous. This CDR3 spans 12 amino acids. V dropped 4 bases and J dropped 6 bases, with 9 bases sitting between them. CDR3 sequence (DNA): TGTGCCAGCAGTTCTCAGGCCCCTGAAGCTTTCTTT. Residues: CASSSQAPEAFF.

J is TRBJ2-1 and V is TRBV9; TRBD2 agrees at 12 bases. The CDR3 loop spans 19 amino acids. J lost 3 bases, V lost 3 bases, and 13 bases had no gene match. The germline V gene encodes CDR1 SGDLS and CDR2 YYNGEE. In DNA, the CDR3 is TGTGCCAGCAGCGAGGCCCCGGCTCTAGCGGGGGGGATCTACAATGAGCAGTTCTTC. Amino acid sequence: CASSEAPALAGGIYNEQFF.

This clone was seen a handful of times. The chain links TRBV5-4 to TRBJ1-2; 7 nucleotides match TRBD1. Germline loops: CDR1 SGHNT, CDR2 YYREEE (reference sequence). This CDR3 contains 12 residues. V lost 4 bases and J lost 8; bases outside the gene matches: 5. The CDR3 DNA follows: TGTGCCAGCAGCCTTGACAGGGACGGCTACACCTTC. Its protein product is CASSLDRDGYTF.

The V gene is TRBV19, the J gene TRBJ1-5, with no clear D. From germline, CDR1 is LNHDA and CDR2 SQIVND (reference sequence). The CDR3 extends over 14 amino acids. V shed 3 bases and J shed 3 bases, with 9 bases lying between them. CDR3 residues: CASSIGGVNQPQHF. CDR3 nucleotide sequence: TGTGCCAGTAGTATCGGAGGAGTCAATCAGCCCCAGCATTTT.

The rearrangement links TRBV2 to TRBJ1-2, with D possibly TRBD1 on 5 matching bases. The CDR3 sequence is 13 residues long. The V gene lost 8 bases and the J gene lost 6 bases, with 16 bases spanning the gap. Germline CDR1 and CDR2: SNHLY and FYNNEI. Here the CDR3 reads CASGGGRRNGYTF. DNA for the CDR3: TGTGCCAGCGGTGGGGGGAGGAGGAATGGCTACACCTTC.

The chain is built from TRBV3-1 (or the pseudogene TRBV3-2) and TRBJ2-5; no reliable D call. The V and J ends lost 4 bases and 6 bases respectively, with 12 bases between them. The germline gives CDR1 LGHDT, CDR2 YNNKEL (reference sequence). The CDR3 loop spans 13 amino acids. CDR3 region: CASSPWASQTQYF. CDR3 coding DNA: TGTGCCAGCAGCCCCTGGGCTTCGCAGACCCAGTACTTC.

The table lists this clone with a few counts. V usage is TRBV6-5 and J usage is TRBJ1-1, with D possibly TRBD1 on 5 matching bases. V was pared by 8 bases and J by 1 base, with 5 bases between. The CDR3 sequence is 11 residues long. CDR1 MNHEY and CDR2 SVGAGI come from the germline V gene. This CDR3 reads CASDRNTEAFF. As DNA, the CDR3 is TGTGCCAGCGACAGGAACACTGAAGCTTTCTTT.

The chain joins TRBV5-1 to TRBJ1-1; 7 bases agree with TRBD1. This CDR3 region has 14 residues. The germline CDR1 and CDR2 sequences are SGHRS and YFSETQ. V was pared by 4 bases and J by 0 bases, with 3 bases of the junction left unmatched. The CDR3 sequence is CASSPGTVNTEAFF. Here the CDR3 DNA reads TGCGCCAGCAGCCCCGGGACAGTGAACACTGAAGCTTTCTTT.

The chain has TRBV6-1 and TRBJ2-5; possibly TRBD2 for D (5 bases). The V end lost 2 bases, the J end lost 2 bases, and 9 bases lay between the germline ends. CDR1 MNHNS and CDR2 SASEGT come from the germline V gene. The CDR3 covers 14 residues. DNA for the CDR3: TGTGCCAGCAGTGAACTCGGGATACAAGAGACCCAGTACTTC. It encodes CASSELGIQETQYF.

The CDR3 DNA sequence: TGTGCCAGTAGTATAGGTGGGCTCGAGACCCAGTACTTC. It encodes CASSIGGLETQYF. V and J are TRBV19 and TRBJ2-5; D remains unclear. V was clipped by 1 base and J by 5 bases, with 8 bases between them. Germline V lookup: CDR1 LNHDA, CDR2 SQIVND (reference sequence). CDR3 length equals 13 residues.

The V gene is TRBV6-5, the J gene TRBJ1-2, with 7 bases matching TRBD1. CDR3 length equals 15 residues. The germline gives CDR1 MNHEY, CDR2 SVGAGI. Trimming at V came to 7 bases and at J to 7 bases, leaving 15 bases not matched to a gene. CDR3 residues: CASNRGGRAVSGYTF. CDR3 nucleotide sequence: TGTGCCAGCAATAGAGGGGGCAGGGCGGTTTCTGGCTACACCTTC.

This clone was seen repeatedly, ten times or more. The chain links TRBV24-1 to TRBJ2-7, with D possibly matching TRBD2 (6 bases). V lost 4 bases, J lost 3 bases, and 12 bases lay in between. There are 14 residues in the CDR3. Germline V gene sequence: CDR1 KGHDR, CDR2 SFDVKD. The CDR3 bases are TGTGCCACCAGTGACGCGAAGACTAGCTACGAGCAGTACTTC. Protein sequence: CATSDAKTSYEQYF.

V is TRBV3-1 (or the pseudogene TRBV3-2) and J is TRBJ1-2, with 7 bases fitting TRBD1. Germline V gene sequence: CDR1 LGHDT, CDR2 YNNKEL (reference sequence). V shed 1 base, J shed 2 bases, and the junction held 7 bases outside the gene matches. The CDR3 has 16 amino acids. This CDR3 reads CASSQVPSGGNYGYTF. CDR3 DNA: TGTGCCAGCAGCCAAGTACCGTCAGGGGGAAACTATGGCTACACCTTC.

The V and J genes are TRBV3-1 (or the pseudogene TRBV3-2) and TRBJ1-2; TRBD1 matches at 11 bases. CDR3 length: 15 residues. V trimming: 4 bases; J trimming: 2 bases; junction bases outside the gene matches: 3. Germline lookup yields CDR1 LGHDT and CDR2 YNNKEL (reference sequence). CDR3 DNA: TGTGCCAGCAGCCCCGGACAGGGGGCAAACTATGGCTACACCTTC. The encoded protein is CASSPGQGANYGYTF.